A single sample is the source of the 22 T cell receptor beta chains below, sequenced in a study of CD4 T cells in relation to SARS-CoV-2 and coronaviruses. Their cognate antigens are unknown. Sequenced by immunoSEQ multiplex PCR; TCRdb stores in-frame clones only, minus some. The table shows 30,000 to 40,000 clones, with about three quarters occurring only once. The material sequenced was memory CD4+ T cells from PBMCs, cultured in vitro. The receptors originated from an adult with COVID-19.

The chain combines TRBV4-2 with TRBJ2-7, with a possible D match to TRBD2 (5 bases). The CDR3 is 15 amino acids. The germline V gene encodes CDR1 LGHNA and CDR2 YNFKEQ. V was trimmed by 1 base and J by 3 bases, leaving 13 bases between them. The CDR3 sequence: CASSQGGSKGYEQYF. The CDR3 region has the DNA TGTGCCAGCAGCCAAGGAGGGTCCAAAGGCTACGAGCAGTACTTC.

This chain connects TRBV5-1 to TRBJ1-2; 8 bases align to TRBD1. Trimming cost V 4 bases and J 6 bases; bases outside gene matches: 14. The CDR3 sequence is 16 residues long. Germline V lookup: CDR1 SGHRS, CDR2 YFSETQ. CDR3 nucleotides: TGCGCCAGCAGCCTACAGGCAGGGGGCGCAGGAAATGGCTACACCTTC. It codes for CASSLQAGGAGNGYTF.

The chain carries TRBV10-3 and TRBJ2-7; a weak D match, TRBD1 (6 bases). CDR3 length equals 12 residues. Trimming cost V 10 bases and J 2 bases, with 12 bases left between them. Looked up from germline, CDR1 is ENHRY and CDR2 is SYGVKD. The CDR3 nucleotides are TGTGCCACCGGGGACACTCCCTACGAGCAGTACTTC. The encoded protein is CATGDTPYEQYF.

This chain links TRBV28 with TRBJ2-5; 7 bases map to TRBD2. After removal of 2 bases from V and 2 bases from J, the junction contained 8 bases not matched to a gene. The CDR3 has 16 amino acids. The germline gives CDR1 MDHEN, CDR2 SYDVKM. The CDR3 loop reads CASSLIGLAEQETQYF. The CDR3 bases are TGTGCCAGCAGTTTAATTGGGCTAGCGGAACAAGAGACCCAGTACTTC.

The V and J genes are TRBV5-4 and TRBJ2-7; 11 bases line up with TRBD2. The germline V gene has CDR1 SGHNT and CDR2 YYREEE (reference sequence). V shed 5 bases, J shed 4 bases, and the junction held 5 bases outside the gene matches. The CDR3 sequence is 14 residues long. The CDR3, as DNA: TGTGCCAGCAGTACTAGCGGGAGCCTTTACGAGCAGTACTTC. This sequence encodes CASSTSGSLYEQYF.

This clone has more than one count but fewer than ten. DNA for the CDR3: TGTGCCAGCACCAGGGCGAATTCACCCCTCCACTTT. This codes for CASTRANSPLHF. The J gene is TRBJ1-6, the V gene TRBV27; tentatively, D is TRBD1 (5 bases). From germline, CDR1 is MNHEY and CDR2 SMNVEV (reference sequence). Trimming removed 7 bases from V and 7 bases from J, with 8 bases in between. CDR3 length: 12 amino acids.

The V and J genes are TRBV6-5 and TRBJ2-7; D might be TRBD1 (6 bases). This CDR3 spans 14 amino acids. The V and J ends lost 8 bases and 0 bases respectively, with 14 bases between them. Germline V gives CDR1 MNHEY, CDR2 SVGAGI. The CDR3 is CASELDSTSYEQYF. The CDR3 DNA sequence: TGTGCCAGCGAATTGGACAGCACCTCCTACGAGCAGTACTTC.

This clone was recorded a few times. The rearrangement uses TRBV6-1 and TRBJ2-7, with TRBD2 matching 7 bases. Trimming at V came to 3 bases and at J to 0 bases, leaving 5 bases not matched to a gene. Germline CDR1 and CDR2: MNHNS and SASEGT. The CDR3 is 15 amino acids. The chain's CDR3 is CASSEMAGDSYEQYF. CDR3 sequence (DNA): TGTGCCAGCAGTGAGATGGCGGGAGACTCCTACGAGCAGTACTTC.

The DNA of the CDR3 is TGCGCCAGCAGCCCCGGGACACCGACCTACGAGCAGTACTTC. Translated: CASSPGTPTYEQYF. V and J are TRBV5-1 and TRBJ2-7; a possible D gene is TRBD1 (6 bases). The CDR3 is 14 residues long. Germline loops: CDR1 SGHRS, CDR2 YFSETQ. Trimming removed 4 bases at V and 2 bases at J, with 13 bases between.

The rearrangement joins TRBV5-1 to TRBJ2-2; 12 bases are shared with TRBD1. Germline V gives CDR1 SGHRS, CDR2 YFSETQ. V gave up 6 bases and J gave up 7 bases; unmatched junction bases: 13. The CDR3 is 17 amino acids. In nucleotides, the CDR3 is TGCGCCAGCACTCCATCGCCGGGACAGGGGGCTGTCGGGGAGCTGTTTTTT. Translation: CASTPSPGQGAVGELFF.

The genes are TRBV5-1 and TRBJ1-1; weak D call: TRBD1 (5 bases). The length of the CDR3 is 13 residues. V lost 4 bases and J 1 base, leaving 8 bases between the germline ends. Germline V gives CDR1 SGHRS, CDR2 YFSETQ. CDR3 protein: CASSPGQNTEAFF. CDR3 DNA sequence: TGCGCCAGCAGCCCAGGACAGAACACTGAAGCTTTCTTT.

The V call is TRBV30, the J call TRBJ1-2; 8 positions match TRBD1. This CDR3 has 13 amino acids. V lost 3 bases and J lost 8; bases outside the gene matches: 8. CDR1 GTSNPN and CDR2 SVGIG come from the germline V gene (reference sequence). CDR3 region: CAWSRQGRDGYTF. The DNA for the CDR3 is TGTGCCTGGAGCAGACAGGGGAGAGACGGCTACACCTTC.

V is TRBV7-8 and J is TRBJ2-5; 8 bases line up with TRBD2. Looked up from germline, CDR1 is SGHVS and CDR2 is FQNEAQ. The CDR3 spans 15 residues. V shed 1 base and J 7 bases; nucleotides not matched to a gene: 8. CDR3 sequence reads: CASSLVLAGEGTQYF. As DNA, the CDR3 is TGTGCCAGCAGCTTAGTCCTAGCGGGCGAAGGGACCCAGTACTTC.

The J gene is TRBJ2-3, the V gene TRBV3-1 (or the pseudogene TRBV3-2); D is uncertain. The V and J ends lost 6 bases and 2 bases respectively, with 6 bases between them. This CDR3 has 12 residues. The germline V gene has CDR1 LGHDT and CDR2 YNNKEL (reference sequence). Here the CDR3 DNA reads TGTGCCAGCAGTCGCCTCACAGATACGCAGTATTTT. This sequence encodes CASSRLTDTQYF.

This chain connects TRBV4-1 to TRBJ2-7; TRBD2 matches at 10 bases. Unmatched junction bases numbered 3, after V lost 2 bases and J lost 5 bases. CDR3 length: 14 residues. CDR1 is MGHRA and CDR2 is YSYEKL in the germline V gene. The CDR3 here is CASSQLAGEDEQYF. The CDR3 DNA reads TGCGCCAGCAGCCAACTAGCGGGAGAAGACGAGCAGTACTTC.

The chain employs TRBV14 and TRBJ2-1; D not certain. The germline CDR1 and CDR2 sequences are SGHDN and FVKESK. V lost 5 bases and J lost 10, with 15 bases in between. The CDR3 is 13 residues long. CDR3 sequence reads: CASSKSSLGEQFF. DNA of the CDR3: TGTGCCAGCAGCAAATCCAGCCTGGGGGAGCAGTTCTTC. The entire variable domain, with the rest obtained from reference TRBV14 and TRBJ2-1, is as follows: EAGVTQFPSHSVIEKGQTVTLRCDPISGHDNLYWYRRVMGKEIKFLLHFVKESKQDESGMPNNRFLAERTGGTYSTLKVQPAELEDSGVYFCASSKSSLGEQFFGPGTRLTVL.

This clone came up a few times. The CDR3 DNA is TGTGCCACCAGCAGAGTAGGTAGCCTTTCCTACAATGAGCAGTTCTTC. It translates to CATSRVGSLSYNEQFF. The V call is TRBV15, the J call TRBJ2-1, with D hard to call. Trimming left V 1 base short and J 1 base short, with 11 bases between. The CDR3 length is 16 residues. Germline lookup yields CDR1 LNHNV and CDR2 YYDKDF (reference sequence).

This chain joins TRBV28 and TRBJ2-7; possibly TRBD2 for D (6 bases). V was shortened by 8 bases and J by 5 bases, with 10 bases between the two germline ends. Germline CDR1 MDHEN, CDR2 SYDVKM. This CDR3 region has 11 residues. CDR3 DNA: TGTGCCAGCGAAAGGGAGGACGAGCAGTACTTC. It codes for CASEREDEQYF.

This chain uses TRBV11-2 with TRBJ2-1; 7 bases align to TRBD1. The germline CDR1 and CDR2 sequences are SGHAT and FQNNGV. This CDR3 is 14 amino acids long. V gave up 4 bases and J gave up 4 bases; unmatched junction bases: 4. The CDR3 is CASSSRDRYNEQFF. The CDR3 DNA follows: TGTGCCAGCAGCTCCCGGGACAGATACAATGAGCAGTTCTTC.

The chain employs TRBV6-2 or TRBV6-3 and TRBJ2-1, with a possible D match to TRBD2 (5 bases). V was shortened by 2 bases and J by 1 base, with 6 bases between the two germline ends. The germline CDR1 and CDR2 sequences are MNHEY and SVGEGT. The CDR3 sequence is 14 residues long. CDR3 nucleotide sequence: TGTGCCAGCAGTTACGAGCGGTCCTACAATGAGCAGTTCTTC. Its translation: CASSYERSYNEQFF.

This rearrangement joins TRBV7-2 to TRBJ2-2; perhaps TRBD2 as D (6 bases). V gave up 1 base and J gave up 0 bases, with 9 bases separating them. The CDR3 has 16 amino acids. Germline CDR1 reads SGHTA; CDR2 reads FQGNSA. CDR3 region: CASSLVSGPNTGELFF. In nucleotides, the CDR3 is TGTGCCAGCAGCTTAGTTAGCGGCCCGAACACCGGGGAGCTGTTTTTT.

As for this clone: One end of the junction does not line up with germline, which may come from a read error. The chain combines TRBV7-9 with TRBJ2-1, with TRBD2 matching over 10 bases. CDR1 and CDR2 from the germline V gene are SEHNR and FQNEAQ (reference sequence). The CDR3 length is 15 residues. The CDR3 sequence is CASSLAGETYNEQFF. The CDR3 bases are TGTGCCAGCAGCCTAGCGGGAGAGACCTACAATGAGCAGTTCTTC.